The 18 T cell receptor beta chains below come from one sample, sequenced in a study of blood T cell repertoires in COVID-19. Repertoires were generated with immunoSEQ multiplex PCR, while TCRdb's copy carries only in-frame clones and drops some. This sample yields over 70,000 clones, of which about 85% are seen a single time; approximately 11% belongs to the top ten. The sequenced sample was peripheral blood. Receptors originate from a man in his fifties or sixties with COVID-19, enrolled during active disease.

The chain couples TRBV7-2 to TRBJ1-2; tentatively, D is TRBD1 (6 bases). Germline V gives CDR1 SGHTA, CDR2 FQGNSA. The CDR3 spans 15 residues. Deletions cut 1 base from V and 7 bases from J, with 16 bases between. The CDR3 DNA reads TGTGCCAGCAGCTTAGACCCACAGGGAGTGAGTGGCTACACCTTC. The encoded protein is CASSLDPQGVSGYTF.

The V call is TRBV28, the J call TRBJ2-3; TRBD2 is a possible D gene (7 bases). CDR3 size: 17 residues. Germline CDR1 MDHEN, CDR2 SYDVKM. V was shortened by 7 bases and J by 6 bases, with 26 bases between the two germline ends. CDR3 protein: CASTPHGGGLTTDTQYF. CDR3 sequence (DNA): TGTGCCAGCACCCCCCATGGGGGGGGCCTTACCACCGATACGCAGTATTTT. Full variable domain (missing parts from reference TRBV28 and TRBJ2-3): DVKVTQSSRYLVKRTGEKVFLECVQDMDHENMFWYRQDPGLGLRLIYFSYDVKMKEKGDIPEGYSVSREKKERFSLILESASTNQTSMYLCASTPHGGGLTTDTQYFGPGTRLTVL.

The chain links TRBV12-3 or TRBV12-4 to TRBJ2-7; 7 bases are shared with TRBD2. The CDR3 loop spans 12 amino acids. V shed 6 bases and J 3 bases; nucleotides not matched to a gene: 2. CDR3 in DNA: TGTGCCAGCAGACGGGGGGACTACGAGCAGTACTTC. This sequence encodes CASRRGDYEQYF.

The chain is built from TRBV6-6 and TRBJ2-1; no definite D call. The CDR3 totals 14 residues. Germline CDR1 MNHNY, CDR2 SVGAGI (reference sequence). V dropped 0 bases and J dropped 6 bases, with 9 bases sitting between them. The CDR3 spells CASSYSTTSNEQFF. CDR3 DNA: TGTGCCAGCAGTTACTCGACAACAAGCAATGAGCAGTTCTTC.

This chain connects TRBV28 to TRBJ2-7; D possibly corresponds to TRBD1 (5 bases). The V gene lost 8 bases and the J gene lost 0 bases, with 14 bases spanning the gap. The CDR3 runs 14 residues. CDR1 is MDHEN and CDR2 is SYDVKM in the germline V gene. The CDR3 DNA is TGTGCCAGCCATTTTAGGGGCAGCTCCTACGAGCAGTACTTC. Its protein is CASHFRGSSYEQYF.

This clone was detected only once. The chain employs TRBV27 and TRBJ1-3; the match to TRBD1 covers 8 bases. CDR1 and CDR2 from the germline V gene are MNHEY and SMNVEV (reference sequence). This CDR3 has 16 residues. V shed 6 bases and J 0 bases; nucleotides not matched to a gene: 7. The CDR3 DNA reads as TGTGCCAGCAGCCCTAGACAGGGGATCTCTGGAAACACCATATATTTT. Its translation is CASSPRQGISGNTIYF.

V is TRBV3-1 (or the pseudogene TRBV3-2) and J is TRBJ2-1; TRBD2 matches 11 bases. CDR1 and CDR2 from the germline V gene are LGHDT and YNNKEL (reference sequence). V lost 4 bases to trimming and J lost 7 bases; unmatched junction nucleotides: 6. The CDR3 runs 15 residues. The CDR3 nucleotides read TGTGCCAGCAGCCGGAGGACTAGCGGGCCTAATGAGCAGTTCTTC. Amino acids: CASSRRTSGPNEQFF.

The gene calls are TRBV5-1 and TRBJ1-4; D ambiguous. V lost 4 bases to trimming and J lost 5 bases, with 15 bases between them. CDR1 is SGHRS and CDR2 is YFSETQ in the germline V gene. The CDR3 totals 15 residues. For the CDR3, the DNA is TGCGCCAGCAGCCCGACTGGAATAACAAATGAAAAACTGTTTTTT. Protein product: CASSPTGITNEKLFF.

The V call is TRBV6-5, the J call TRBJ1-2; D is perhaps TRBD1 (5 bases). This CDR3 spans 13 amino acids. Trimming removed 5 bases at V and 2 bases at J, with 9 bases between. Germline CDR1 MNHEY, CDR2 SVGAGI. CDR3 coding DNA: TGTGCCAGCAGTAGTACAGGAAACTATGGCTACACCTTC. This translates into CASSSTGNYGYTF.

V usage is TRBV9 and J usage is TRBJ2-3; 7 bases are shared with TRBD2. The CDR3 is 18 amino acids. Germline assignment: CDR1 SGDLS and CDR2 YYNGEE. V was clipped by 0 bases and J by 1 base; unmatched bases: 11. The chain's CDR3 is CASSVATGTTLRTDTQYF. CDR3 sequence (DNA): TGTGCCAGCAGCGTAGCTACCGGGACTACCCTACGCACAGATACGCAGTATTTT.

The gene calls are TRBV11-2 and TRBJ1-2; 9 nucleotides line up with TRBD1. The CDR3 is 14 amino acids. Germline CDR1 reads SGHAT; CDR2 reads FQNNGV. V shed 7 bases, J shed 2 bases, and the junction held 5 bases outside the gene matches. DNA of the CDR3: TGTGCCAGCACTGTGGACAGGGGAAACTATGGCTACACCTTC. Its protein is CASTVDRGNYGYTF.

This clone turned up a few times. The chain joins TRBV4-1 to TRBJ2-6, with D unresolved. The CDR3 is 14 amino acids. The germline CDR1 and CDR2 sequences are MGHRA and YSYEKL. V was clipped by 4 bases and J by 1 base, with 5 bases between them. Here the CDR3 DNA reads TGCGCCAGCAGCCCTCGGTCTGGGGCCAACGTCCTGACTTTC. This encodes CASSPRSGANVLTF.

This chain joins TRBV2 and TRBJ2-7, with TRBD2 matching 8 bases. CDR1 SNHLY and CDR2 FYNNEI come from the germline V gene. V dropped 3 bases and J dropped 7; count of bases not matched to a gene: 5. The length of the CDR3 is 13 residues. The CDR3 sequence: CASSEGLAGEQYF. For the CDR3, the DNA is TGTGCCAGCAGTGAGGGGTTAGCGGGGGAGCAGTACTTC.

The J gene is TRBJ1-4, the V gene TRBV21-1; the table's TRBD1 call for D was not verified on the DNA. TRBV21-1 is a listed pseudogene. The CDR3 covers 20 residues. The CDR3 reads CASSKAPSGGNWGRNEKLFF. The DNA for the CDR3 is TGTGCCAGCAGCAAAGCCCCGTCAGGGGGCAATTGGGGTCGGAATGAAAAACTGTTTTTT.

The chain employs TRBV7-6 and TRBJ2-5; D perhaps matches TRBD2 (6 bases). Germline V gives CDR1 SGHVS, CDR2 FNYEAQ. This CDR3 comprises 13 residues. V was clipped by 7 bases and J by 5 bases, with 14 bases between them. DNA for the CDR3: TGTGCCAGCAATCGCGGGATGGTGGAGACCCAGTACTTC. Translation gives CASNRGMVETQYF.

This clone was seen only once. The chain joins TRBV24-1 to TRBJ2-5, with 7 bases identical to TRBD1. The CDR3 runs 15 residues. V lost 5 bases to trimming and J lost 5 bases; unmatched junction nucleotides: 10. Germline values: CDR1 KGHDR, CDR2 SFDVKD. In DNA, the CDR3 is TGTGCCACCAGTGGTCCACAGGGGCCGGGGGAGACCCAGTACTTC. It codes for CATSGPQGPGETQYF.

V and J are TRBV9 and TRBJ2-7, with a possible D match to TRBD1 (6 bases). The CDR3 is made up of 15 amino acids. Trimming removed 0 bases at V and 4 bases at J, with 14 bases between. In germline, CDR1 is SGDLS, CDR2 YYNGEE. The CDR3 sequence is CASSVGQGQGYEQYF. CDR3 sequence (DNA): TGTGCCAGCAGCGTAGGTCAGGGGCAGGGATACGAGCAGTACTTC.

The chain carries TRBV7-9 and TRBJ2-5; D may be TRBD1 (5 bases). The CDR3 covers 19 residues. Germline values: CDR1 SEHNR, CDR2 FQNEAQ (reference sequence). V lost 5 bases, J lost 0 bases, and 25 bases lay in between. CDR3 sequence reads: CASSPEAGNSRLYQETQYF. The CDR3 coding sequence is TGTGCCAGCAGCCCAGAGGCAGGGAATTCCAGATTATACCAAGAGACCCAGTACTTC.